This T cell receptor beta chain was recorded in a study of CXCR3-negative and CXCR3-positive naive CD8 T cells. Study information: The libraries yielded 130 million to 150 million TRB reads, about 1.5 +/- 0.3 million each.

The study's findings and limits: TRBV-TRBJ usage was similar across naive CXCR3 subsets but distinct in memory cells. Memory CD8+ cells showed much lower diversity, while both naive subsets were comparably high.

Triplicate sorts, 300,000 or so cells apiece, were made for each CD8+ T cell subset. The libraries of TRB cDNA were prepared using 5' RACE with UMI labels. TCRdb reprocessed the 5' RACE reads, with one entry per CDR3 protein and no DNA. The sample is made up of approximately 56,000 distinct CDR3 sequences, and the top ten hold 20% to 25% of it. To note about this clonotype: Its antigen is unknown.

Material for sequencing was memory CD8+ T cells from blood. This TCR came from a human donor in good health. Some clones in this sample may be carry-over from other donors' samples.

The CDR3 loop is CSVDRDYNEQFF. This chain links TRBV29-1 with TRBJ2-1; TCRdb designates TRBD1, a call that cannot be tested without DNA. Germline V lookup: CDR1 SQVTM, CDR2 ANQGSEA. The CDR3 is 12 residues long.